The 25 T cell receptor beta chains below were found in one sample sequenced in a study of tumor-infiltrating lymphocytes in localized non-small cell lung cancer (dated by TCRdb to the early 2020s). Library generation was performed with the immunoSEQ multiplex PCR assay. The table comes from immuneACCESS by way of TCRdb, which keeps in-frame sequences with V and J called. Part of the clones is missing from these tables; in studies checked, under half for an unresolved V gene and the rest for unknown reasons. Counted in this sample were around 12,000 clones; 66% of them appeared once. 7% to 8.5% of the sample is held by the ten biggest clonotypes. Material for sequencing was lung tumor tissue. The receptors come from a human donor with non-small cell lung cancer.

This clone was found a few times. The V and J genes are TRBV10-3 and TRBJ2-1; TRBD1 might be the D (5 bases). V shed 0 bases and J shed 7 bases, with 10 bases lying between them. Germline CDR1 ENHRY, CDR2 SYGVKD. The CDR3 length is 14 residues. Here the CDR3 reads CAISESQGWNEQFF. In nucleotides, the CDR3 is TGTGCCATCAGTGAGTCGCAGGGATGGAATGAGCAGTTCTTC.

The CDR3 DNA is TGCGCCAGCAGCCCTCTCCGGGAGACTGAAGCTTTCTTT. Translated, it gives CASSPLRETEAFF. J is TRBJ1-1 and V is TRBV4-1; D is ambiguous. The V gene lost 4 bases and the J gene lost 5 bases, with 11 bases spanning the gap. Germline CDR1 reads MGHRA; CDR2 reads YSYEKL. The length of the CDR3 is 13 residues.

The chain employs TRBV7-9 and TRBJ1-1, with D possibly TRBD1 on 5 matching bases. V lost 1 base and J 8 bases, leaving 14 bases between the germline ends. The germline gives CDR1 SEHNR, CDR2 FQNEAQ (reference sequence). The CDR3 has 14 residues. The CDR3 spells CASSLGAGPPEAFF. The CDR3 DNA reads as TGTGCCAGCAGCTTAGGGGCGGGACCGCCGGAAGCTTTCTTT.

This chain links TRBV7-9 with TRBJ2-1; possibly TRBD1 or TRBD2 for D (5 bases each). The germline V and J ends were trimmed by 0 bases and 10 bases, with 22 bases remaining between them. The length of the CDR3 is 17 residues. Germline values: CDR1 SEHNR, CDR2 FQNEAQ (reference sequence). This CDR3 reads CASSLAGVDRSRWEQFF. For the CDR3, the DNA is TGTGCCAGCAGCTTAGCGGGGGTAGATAGGTCGAGGTGGGAGCAGTTCTTC. Filled out from reference TRBV7-9 and TRBJ2-1, the complete variable domain reads DTGVSQNPRHKITKRGQNVTFRCDPISEHNRLYWYRQTLGQGPEFLTYFQNEAQLEKSRLLSDRFSAERPKGSFSTLEIQRTEQGDSAMYLCASSLAGVDRSRWEQFFGPGTRLTVL.

The chain carries TRBV5-1 and TRBJ2-1, with 10 nucleotides matching TRBD1. Germline CDR1 is SGHRS and CDR2 is YFSETQ. The V segment lost 3 bases and the J segment 4 bases; nucleotides outside the gene matches: 10. This CDR3 spans 17 amino acids. In DNA, the CDR3 is TGCGCCAGCAGCTGGGGTGGACAGGGGGTAGGGTACAATGAGCAGTTCTTC. As protein: CASSWGGQGVGYNEQFF.

The chain combines TRBV9 with TRBJ2-5; D ambiguous. CDR3 length: 14 amino acids. The V gene lost 0 bases and the J gene lost 2 bases, with 8 bases spanning the gap. The germline CDR1 and CDR2 sequences are SGDLS and YYNGEE. CDR3 amino acids: CASSVGGQQETQYF. The CDR3 DNA follows: TGTGCCAGCAGCGTAGGTGGGCAACAAGAGACCCAGTACTTC.

About this clone itself: This sample also contains other DNA sequences that code for the same CDR3. The J gene is TRBJ1-5, the V gene TRBV6-1; D is undetermined. The CDR3 runs to 14 residues. Germline V CDR1 and CDR2: MNHNS, SASEGT. Between the trimmed V and J ends, which lost 2 bases and 1 base, there was a span of 6 bases. CDR3: CASSESGSNQPQHF. CDR3 coding DNA: TGTGCCAGCAGTGAAAGTGGGAGCAATCAGCCCCAGCATTTT.

This clone came up a few times. The chain employs TRBV2 and TRBJ2-1, with D unclear. Trimming removed 2 bases from V and 9 bases from J, with 5 bases in between. Germline values: CDR1 SNHLY, CDR2 FYNNEI. CDR3 size: 11 residues. The DNA of the CDR3 is TGTGCCAGCAGTGAAAGCTTTGAGCAGTTCTTC. This sequence encodes CASSESFEQFF.

The CDR3 nucleotides are TGTGCCAGTAGTATAGCGAGTTGGGAACCTGAAGCTTTCTTT. Translation: CASSIASWEPEAFF. The chain joins TRBV19 to TRBJ1-1; D is uncertain. Germline-derived CDR1 and CDR2 are LNHDA and SQIVND (reference sequence). This CDR3 is 14 amino acids long. Trimming shortened V by 1 base and J by 6 bases, and 12 bases separated the two germline ends. Based on the CDR3 plus reference TRBV19 and TRBJ1-1, the full variable domain is DGGITQSPKYLFRKEGQNVTLSCEQNLNHDAMYWYRQDPGQGLRLIYYSQIVNDFQKGDIAEGYSVSREKKESFPLTVTSAQKNPTAFYLCASSIASWEPEAFFGQGTRLTVV.

The genes are TRBV18 and TRBJ2-5, with 10 bases aligning to TRBD1. The CDR3 runs 15 residues. From germline, CDR1 is KGHSH and CDR2 LQKENI. The V gene end was trimmed by 4 bases and the J gene end by 4 bases; junction bases not matched to a gene: 6. CDR3 nucleotides: TGTGCCAGCTCACGAGGACAGGGGGGGAGAGAGACCCAGTACTTC. This encodes CASSRGQGGRETQYF.

The chain joins TRBV6-5 to TRBJ2-7; a possible D gene is TRBD2 (6 bases). V was cut by 0 bases and J by 0 bases, with 12 bases left in between. The CDR3 is made up of 16 amino acids. Germline loops: CDR1 MNHEY, CDR2 SVGAGI. CDR3 sequence (DNA): TGTGCCAGCAGTTACTCGGAGGGCTACAGCTCCTACGAGCAGTACTTC. It yields the protein CASSYSEGYSSYEQYF.

CDR3 sequence (DNA): TGTGCCAGCAGCTTAGGACAGGTAGCCTACGAGCAGTACTTC. Translated, it gives CASSLGQVAYEQYF. This chain joins TRBV7-8 and TRBJ2-7; D is possibly TRBD1 (6 bases). This CDR3 region has 14 residues. Per germline, CDR1 SGHVS and CDR2 FQNEAQ. Deletions cut 1 base from V and 2 bases from J, with 9 bases between.

The gene calls are TRBV5-5 and TRBJ1-6; 10 bases are a match to TRBD1. CDR3 length: 17 amino acids. Germline assignment: CDR1 SGHKS and CDR2 YYEKEE (reference sequence). The ends lost 5 bases at V and 8 bases at J; junction bases unmatched: 13. The CDR3 nucleotides read TGTGCCAGCAGGAGGTGGGGGACCGGGACAGGGGATTCACCCCTCCACTTT. It specifies CASRRWGTGTGDSPLHF.

This sequence joins TRBV7-9 and TRBJ2-1, with D maybe TRBD2 (7 bases). CDR1 and CDR2 (germline): SEHNR, FQNEAQ (reference sequence). Trimming took 4 bases from V and 7 from J, leaving 14 bases between them. The CDR3 sequence is 14 residues long. The CDR3: CASSSPKGGNEQFF. CDR3 sequence (DNA): TGTGCCAGCAGCTCCCCCAAGGGGGGGAATGAGCAGTTCTTC.

The chain recombines TRBV2 with TRBJ2-2; possible D gene TRBD2, 7 bases. V lost 8 bases to trimming and J lost 4 bases, with 20 bases between them. This CDR3 is 16 amino acids long. CDR1 is SNHLY and CDR2 is FYNNEI in the germline V gene. The CDR3 reads CASGGTGGPGTGELFF. The CDR3 DNA is TGTGCCAGCGGAGGAACCGGGGGGCCCGGCACCGGGGAGCTGTTTTTT.

The chain combines TRBV5-1 with TRBJ1-5, with D unclear. Trimming pared 1 base from V and 3 bases from J, leaving 11 bases between. This CDR3 comprises 15 residues. Germline V lookup: CDR1 SGHRS, CDR2 YFSETQ. CDR3 in amino acids: CASSLSGRSNQPQHF. The CDR3 nucleotides read TGCGCCAGCAGCTTGTCCGGGAGATCCAATCAGCCCCAGCATTTT.

The sample holds one count of this clone. The chain employs TRBV5-1 and TRBJ2-7, with D perhaps TRBD1 (5 bases). There are 14 residues in the CDR3. Germline V gives CDR1 SGHRS, CDR2 YFSETQ. Trimming removed 0 bases at V and 5 bases at J, with 12 bases between. CDR3 nucleotide sequence: TGCGCCAGCAGCTTGGCCATGCAGGGCCACGAGCAGTACTTC. This sequence encodes CASSLAMQGHEQYF.

V and J are TRBV6-1 and TRBJ2-7; D is perhaps TRBD1 or TRBD2 (5 bases each). This CDR3 is built from 13 residues. V gave up 6 bases and J gave up 6 bases, with 15 bases separating them. The germline V gene encodes CDR1 MNHNS and CDR2 SASEGT. The CDR3 DNA follows: TGTGCCAGCAGCCCCTTAAGGGACGCCGAGCAGTACTTC. This sequence encodes CASSPLRDAEQYF.

This clone has a handful of counts. The genes are TRBV7-2 and TRBJ2-3; 7 nucleotides line up with TRBD2. CDR3 length: 19 residues. The junction had 19 bases not matched to a gene; V was cut back by 5 bases and J by 2 bases. From germline, CDR1 is SGHTA and CDR2 FQGNSA. The CDR3 protein is CASSPPARPSGGDTDTQYF. Written as DNA, the CDR3 is TGTGCCAGCAGCCCCCCAGCGAGGCCTAGCGGAGGGGACACAGATACGCAGTATTTT.

The chain is built from TRBV7-9 and TRBJ2-7; TRBD1 aligns across 11 bases. Trimming cost V 4 bases and J 0 bases; bases outside gene matches: 2. Germline V gives CDR1 SEHNR, CDR2 FQNEAQ (reference sequence). CDR3 length: 15 amino acids. For the CDR3, the DNA is TGTGCCAGCAGCTCGGGACAGGGGGGCTCCTACGAGCAGTACTTC. Its protein is CASSSGQGGSYEQYF.

V gene TRBV6-1 combines with J gene TRBJ1-5; the D gene is possibly TRBD1 (6 bases). Trimming removed 3 bases at V and 6 bases at J, with 12 bases between. The CDR3 is 14 residues long. Germline V CDR1 and CDR2: MNHNS, SASEGT. CDR3 region: CASSDRGLAQPQHF. The DNA of the CDR3 is TGTGCCAGCAGTGACAGGGGTCTTGCTCAGCCCCAGCATTTT.

The chain couples TRBV6-5 to TRBJ2-7, with TRBD1 matching over 9 bases. Germline assignment: CDR1 MNHEY and CDR2 SVGAGI. The CDR3 consists of 16 residues. The V segment lost 2 bases and the J segment 2 bases; nucleotides outside the gene matches: 7. The CDR3 sequence: CASSYGGTGRTYEQYF. The CDR3 DNA reads as TGTGCCAGCAGTTACGGAGGGACAGGGAGAACCTACGAGCAGTACTTC.

Here the CDR3 reads CASSPVRGNQETQYF. CDR3 in DNA: TGTGCCAGCTCACCAGTCAGGGGGAACCAAGAGACCCAGTACTTC. The chain has TRBV18 and TRBJ2-5, with 7 nucleotides matching TRBD1. Germline assignment: CDR1 KGHSH and CDR2 LQKENI. The V segment lost 2 bases and the J segment 0 bases; nucleotides outside the gene matches: 3. The CDR3 totals 15 residues.

Here the CDR3 reads CASSPERGAYNEQFF. The CDR3 DNA reads as TGTGCCAGCTCACCCGAGCGGGGGGCCTACAATGAGCAGTTCTTC. This chain connects TRBV18 to TRBJ2-1, with TRBD2 matching over 9 bases. The CDR3 consists of 15 residues. Trimming at V came to 3 bases and at J to 2 bases, leaving 2 bases not matched to a gene. Germline lookup yields CDR1 KGHSH and CDR2 LQKENI.

The V call is TRBV7-9, the J call TRBJ2-1; 7 bases line up with TRBD1. After removal of 7 bases from V and 2 bases from J, the junction contained 5 bases not matched to a gene. This CDR3 spans 14 amino acids. Germline CDR1 and CDR2: SEHNR and FQNEAQ (reference sequence). The CDR3 sequence is CASTIGGAYNEQFF. The CDR3 bases are TGTGCCAGCACTATAGGGGGCGCCTACAATGAGCAGTTCTTC.